Listed below are T cell receptor beta chains from one sample, sequenced in a study of shared clonotypes between healthy human individuals. Clones were sequenced by immunoSEQ multiplex PCR, and TCRdb holds only the in-frame ones, with some missing. The top ten hold about 1.6% of the sample, which has around 1,900,000 clones, over 85% seen once. Sample: naive CD8+ T cells from PBMCs. The receptors originated from a man aged 18-30 years in good health. Some clones in this sample may be carry-over from other donors' samples. CDR3s include the opening cysteine and the closing phenylalanine or tryptophan. D genes are given only for firm matches. The size of a clone is reported for some rows only, either as once, few or many, or as a class for expanded clones.

TRBJ2-7	.	TRBD1	TRBV29-1	CSAGVRGLNEQYF	TGCAGCGCCGGGGTCAGGGGGCTAAACGAGCAGTACTTC
TRBJ2-3	.	.	TRBV30	CAWAGTPDRLTQYF	TGTGCCTGGGCGGGGACACCGGATAGGTTGACGCAGTATTTT
TRBJ1-2	.	.	TRBV5-1	CASSLGSNYGYTF	TGCGCCAGCAGCTTGGGCAGCAACTATGGCTACACCTTC
TRBJ1-1	.	TRBD1	TRBV30	CAWTRDSRYRTLRGTEAFF	TGTGCCTGGACCCGGGACAGCCGCTATCGCACCCTAAGGGGCACTGAAGCTTTCTTT
TRBJ2-7	.	.	TRBV18	CASSPPVNEQYF	TGTGCCAGCTCACCACCGGTGAACGAGCAGTACTTC
TRBJ1-5	.	.	TRBV28	CASSWTAGNQPQHF	TGTGCCAGCAGTTGGACAGCCGGCAATCAGCCCCAGCATTTT
TRBJ2-1	once	.	TRBV7-9	CASSFSGEQFF	TGTGCCAGCAGCTTCTCTGGTGAGCAGTTCTTC
TRBJ2-1	.	.	TRBV4-1	CASSQLEGYNEQFF	TGCGCCAGCAGCCAACTCGAGGGCTACAATGAGCAGTTCTTC
TRBJ2-7	.	TRBD2	TRBV27	CASSLSPGAGEGEQYF	TGTGCCAGCAGTTTATCCCCAGGAGCGGGAGAGGGTGAGCAGTACTTC
TRBJ2-7	.	TRBD1	TRBV6-1	CASSEWGQGLIYEQYF	TGTGCCAGCAGTGAATGGGGACAGGGACTCATCTACGAGCAGTACTTC
TRBJ1-1	.	.	TRBV10-3	CAISESVWQGGMGAFF	TGTGCCATCAGTGAGTCAGTTTGGCAGGGCGGAATGGGTGCTTTCTTT
TRBJ2-7	.	.	TRBV18	CASSPPEGIYEQYF	TGTGCCAGCTCACCACCCGAAGGGATCTACGAGCAGTACTTC
TRBJ2-1	.	.	TRBV4-1	CASSQGMVGGENNNEQFF	TGCGCCAGCAGCCAAGGGATGGTAGGGGGGGAGAATAACAATGAGCAGTTCTTC
TRBJ2-7	.	.	TRBV4-3	CASSQAKGQKNYEQYF	TGCGCCAGCAGCCAAGCAAAGGGGCAGAAAAACTACGAGCAGTACTTC
TRBJ2-1	.	TRBD2	TRBV7-6	CASSLLLAGVGDEQFF	TGTGCCAGCAGCTTATTACTAGCGGGAGTTGGGGATGAGCAGTTCTTC
TRBJ1-2	.	.	TRBV20-1	CSGRTRDGYTF	TGCAGTGGGAGAACCAGGGATGGCTACACCTTC
TRBJ1-2	.	.	TRBV30	CAWGGGHYGYTF	TGTGCCTGGGGAGGGGGGCACTATGGCTACACCTTC
TRBJ2-5	.	.	TRBV2	CASSVSPGQETQYF	TGTGCCAGCAGTGTATCCCCAGGCCAAGAGACCCAGTACTTC
TRBJ2-7	once	.	TRBV7-2	CASSHNRDSYEQYF	TGTGCCAGCAGCCACAACAGGGATTCCTACGAGCAGTACTTC
TRBJ2-7	.	.	TRBV7-9	CASSLKGAPYEQYF	TGTGCCAGCAGCTTAAAGGGAGCTCCCTACGAGCAGTACTTC
TRBJ2-2	.	TRBD1	TRBV9	CASSGRTGGKSPGELFF	TGTGCCAGCAGCGGAAGGACAGGGGGTAAATCTCCCGGGGAGCTGTTTTTT
TRBJ2-1	.	.	TRBV9	CASGDTSDLNEQFF	TGTGCCAGCGGGGACACTAGCGACCTCAATGAGCAGTTCTTC
TRBJ2-1	.	.	TRBV29-1	CSVRDKSYNEQFF	TGCAGCGTACGGGACAAATCCTACAATGAGCAGTTCTTC
TRBJ1-1	.	.	TRBV5-6	CASSLGGQEAFF	TGTGCCAGCAGCTTAGGTGGGCAGGAAGCTTTCTTT
TRBJ1-1	.	.	TRBV6-5	CASSYAGGTEAFF	TGTGCCAGCAGTTACGCCGGGGGGACTGAAGCTTTCTTT
TRBJ1-1	few	.	TRBV30	CAWSVRWGGMNTEAFF	TGTGCCTGGAGTGTACGGTGGGGTGGAATGAACACTGAAGCTTTCTTT
TRBJ2-5	once	.	TRBV13	CASSLVLGEETQYF	TGTGCCAGCAGCTTAGTGCTGGGGGAGGAGACCCAGTACTTC
TRBJ1-4	.	.	TRBV15	CATSRAGRWIRELFF	TGTGCCACCAGCAGAGCGGGACGGTGGATCCGGGAACTGTTTTTT
TRBJ2-1	.	.	TRBV5-6	CASSTAGGWEQFF	TGTGCCAGCAGCACTGCTGGGGGTTGGGAGCAGTTCTTC
TRBJ1-1	.	TRBD1	TRBV30	CAWTPTGAGTEAFF	TGTGCCTGGACCCCGACAGGGGCGGGCACTGAAGCTTTCTTT
TRBJ2-3	.	.	TRBV27	CASSFDGMSITSTDTQYF	TGTGCCAGCAGTTTTGACGGGATGTCAATAACTAGCACAGATACGCAGTATTTT
TRBJ2-7	once	.	TRBV13	CASSLEQYEQYF	TGTGCCAGCAGCTTAGAACAGTACGAGCAGTACTTC
TRBJ1-1	once	.	TRBV27	CASTPFPPGVNTEAFF	TGTGCCAGCACCCCATTCCCCCCCGGGGTGAACACTGAAGCTTTCTTT
TRBJ2-7	.	TRBD2	TRBV4-3	CASSQVLGGLARFGEQYF	TGCGCCAGCAGCCAAGTCTTAGGGGGACTAGCAAGGTTTGGCGAGCAGTACTTC
TRBJ2-3	.	.	TRBV29-1	CSVEDGRVGPGGADTQYF	TGCAGCGTTGAAGATGGCAGGGTTGGTCCGGGTGGGGCAGATACGCAGTATTTT
TRBJ2-1	.	.	TRBV6-4	CASSDGRYNEQFF	TGTGCCAGCAGTGACGGGCGGTACAATGAGCAGTTCTTC
TRBJ2-7	.	TRBD2	TRBV5-1	CASSLAGGTEQYF	TGCGCCAGCAGCTTAGCGGGAGGAACCGAGCAGTACTTC